This TCR beta chain derives from a study of cytomegalovirus exposure and HLA in healthy donors. A multiplex PCR was run with 60 Vbeta primers and 13 Jbeta primers. Assay: immunoSEQ multiplex PCR; the TCRdb copy retains only in-frame clones and omits some. This table holds under 130,000 clones, around 80% found once. Note on this clone: Its antigen remains unidentified.

General study findings and limits: The authors assumed roughly uniform sequencing depth across donors for presence/absence analyses.

The CDR3 consists of 13 residues. Germline assignment: CDR1 ENHRY and CDR2 SYGVKD. The germline V and J ends were trimmed by 3 bases and 2 bases, with 7 bases remaining between them. Donors had nominal health at sampling but likely had unrecorded immune exposures. The sequence derives from a middle-aged woman in good health and CMV-seronegative. This chain links TRBV10-3 with TRBJ1-1; D remains ambiguous. Sequenced material: PBMCs. In DNA, the CDR3 is TGTGCCATCAGTGACCCTTTAAACACTGAAGCTTTCTTT. Its translation is CAISDPLNTEAFF.